Listed below are T cell receptor beta chains from one sample, sequenced in a study of sequential checkpoint blockade in melanoma. Profiled with immunoSEQ multiplex PCR; TCRdb holds only in-frame clones, not every one. This repertoire shows some 40,000 clones, over 75% found once; its top ten account for about an eighth. The sequencing used CD8+ T cells sorted from blood (inferred from file names), collected from a patient given nivolumab and ipilimumab in sequence. All receptors come from a human donor with melanoma. CDR3s include the opening cysteine and the closing phenylalanine or tryptophan. The D gene is left open where the match is weak. The size entry is marked missing in some rows and otherwise reads once, few, many or a size class.

TRBD1 | TRBJ2-7 | . | TRBV14 | TGTGCCAGCAGCCCAGGGACAGGCAGCCTCCACGAGCAGTACTTC | CASSPGTGSLHEQYF
TRBD1 | TRBJ1-1 | . | TRBV10-1 | TGCGCCAGCAGCGAACAGGGGAAGAACACTGAAGCTTTCTTT | CASSEQGKNTEAFF
TRBD2 | TRBJ2-7 | . | TRBV4-1 | TGCGCCAGCAGCCAAACTAGCGGGGGGCCTAGCGAGCAGTACTTC | CASSQTSGGPSEQYF
. | TRBJ2-3 | . | TRBV7-7 | TGTGCTAGCAGCCTAACCGCGGGGGCTGGGACAGATACGCAGTATTTT | CASSLTAGAGTDTQYF
. | TRBJ2-7 | . | TRBV7-6 | TGTGCCATCCGCCGGGGCTACGAGCAGTACTTC | CAIRRGYEQYF
TRBD1 | TRBJ2-7 | . | TRBV7-6 | TGTGCCAGCAGCTTAGAAGGGGACAGGCCCTACGAGCAGTACTTC | CASSLEGDRPYEQYF
. | TRBJ1-2 | . | TRBV25-1 | TGTGCCAGCAGGAAAGGGAGCTATGGCTACACCTTC | CASRKGSYGYTF
TRBD1 | TRBJ1-1 | . | TRBV5-4 | TGTGCCAGCAGCTGGGCAGGGGGGTACACTGAAGCTTTCTTT | CASSWAGGYTEAFF
TRBD2 | TRBJ2-1 | few | TRBV6-4 | TGTGCCAGCAGTGACTCGACTAGCGGGTACTACAATGAGCAGTTCTTC | CASSDSTSGYYNEQFF
TRBD2 | TRBJ2-2 | . | TRBV5-4 | TGTGCCAGCAGCTCAGGACTAGCGGGAGGAACCGGGGAGCTGTTTTTT | CASSSGLAGGTGELFF
TRBD1 | TRBJ1-2 | . | TRBV7-6 | TGTGCCAGCAGCCAAGGACAGGGTCTCACCTTC | CASSQGQGLTF
. | TRBJ2-7 | . | TRBV2 | TGTGCCAGCAGTGATTCAGGGTCCCTGGCAGGCCCTGGCTTGGAGCAGTACTTC | CASSDSGSLAGPGLEQYF
. | TRBJ1-2 | . | TRBV27 | TGTGCCAGCAGTGCAGGAGGACAGAACTATGGCTACACCTTC | CASSAGGQNYGYTF
TRBD1 | TRBJ2-7 | . | TRBV27 | TGTGCCAGCAGTATAGGGACAGGCCTTACCTACGAGCAGTACTTC | CASSIGTGLTYEQYF
. | TRBJ1-1 | . | TRBV6-6 | TGTGCCAGCAGTTACGAGGGATTCACTGAAGCTTTCTTT | CASSYEGFTEAFF
. | TRBJ1-5 | . | TRBV7-9 | TGTGCCAGCAGCTTAGCACAGGGTAGCAATCAGCCCCAGCATTTT | CASSLAQGSNQPQHF
TRBD1 | TRBJ2-1 | once | TRBV27 | TGTGCCAGCAGTCTTACAGGGGAATTTTCGCCCAATGAGCAGTTCTTC | CASSLTGEFSPNEQFF
TRBD1 | TRBJ2-7 | once | TRBV5-1 | TGCGCCAGCAGCCAAGAGACAGGGCCGTACGAGCAGTACTTC | CASSQETGPYEQYF
. | TRBJ2-5 | . | TRBV19 | TGTGCCAGTAGTTCAAGAGTACCCTTAGCGGACCAAGAGACCCAGTACTTC | CASSSRVPLADQETQYF
TRBD1 | TRBJ2-7 | . | TRBV29-1 | TGCAGCACCGCCGGGGGACAGGGGTTTCTCTACGAGCAGTACTTC | CSTAGGQGFLYEQYF
. | TRBJ2-2 | . | TRBV7-9 | TGTGCCAGCAGCTTAGTCAGGGCGGCCGGGGAGCTGTTTTTT | CASSLVRAAGELFF
. | TRBJ1-5 | . | TRBV27 | TGTGCCAGCAGTTTACAGGGGAGCAATCAGCCCCAGCATTTT | CASSLQGSNQPQHF
. | TRBJ2-7 | . | TRBV10-2 | TGCGCCACCCTCGAACTAGTGGTTGGCGAGCAGTACTTC | CATLELVVGEQYF
TRBD2 | TRBJ2-1 | . | TRBV4-1 | TGCGCCAGCAGCCCCACACTTAGCGGGATTAGGAATGAGCAGTTCTTC | CASSPTLSGIRNEQFF